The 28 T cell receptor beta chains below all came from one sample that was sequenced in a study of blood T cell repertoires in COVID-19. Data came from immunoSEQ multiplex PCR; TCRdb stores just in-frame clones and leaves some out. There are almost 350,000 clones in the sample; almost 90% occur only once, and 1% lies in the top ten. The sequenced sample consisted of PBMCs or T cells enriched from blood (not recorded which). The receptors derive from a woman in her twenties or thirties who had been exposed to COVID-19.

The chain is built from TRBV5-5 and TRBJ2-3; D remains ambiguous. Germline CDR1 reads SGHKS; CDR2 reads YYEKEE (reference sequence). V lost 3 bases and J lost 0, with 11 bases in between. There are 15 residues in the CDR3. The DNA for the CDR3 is TGTGCCAGCAGCTCCCTTTTGGCTAGCACAGATACGCAGTATTTT. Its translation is CASSSLLASTDTQYF.

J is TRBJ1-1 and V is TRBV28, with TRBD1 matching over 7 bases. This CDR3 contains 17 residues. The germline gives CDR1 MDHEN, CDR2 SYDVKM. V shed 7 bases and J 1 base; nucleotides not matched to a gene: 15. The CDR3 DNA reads TGTGCCAGCACCGGTGGGGGCAGGGGGATTACGAACACTGAAGCTTTCTTT. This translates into CASTGGGRGITNTEAFF.

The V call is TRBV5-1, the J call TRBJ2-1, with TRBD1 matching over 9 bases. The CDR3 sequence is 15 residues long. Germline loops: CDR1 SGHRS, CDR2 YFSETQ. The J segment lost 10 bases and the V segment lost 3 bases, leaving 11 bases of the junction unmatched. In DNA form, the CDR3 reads TGCGCCAGCAGCTGGTTACAGGGGGCAGTAGGGGAGCAGTTCTTC. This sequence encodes CASSWLQGAVGEQFF.

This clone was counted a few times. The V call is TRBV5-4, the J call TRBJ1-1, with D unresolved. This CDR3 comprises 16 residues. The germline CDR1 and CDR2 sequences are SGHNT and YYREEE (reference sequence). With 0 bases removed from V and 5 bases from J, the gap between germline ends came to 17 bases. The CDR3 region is CASSLARKRFGTEAFF. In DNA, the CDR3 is TGTGCCAGCAGCTTGGCTAGAAAGAGGTTCGGGACTGAAGCTTTCTTT.

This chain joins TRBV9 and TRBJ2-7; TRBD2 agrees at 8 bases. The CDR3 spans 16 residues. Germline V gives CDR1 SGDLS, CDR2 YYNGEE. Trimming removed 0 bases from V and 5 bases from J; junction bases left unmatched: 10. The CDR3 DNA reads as TGTGCCAGCAGCGTAGTTGGCAGCGGGAGAATCAACGAGCAGTACTTC. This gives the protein CASSVVGSGRINEQYF.

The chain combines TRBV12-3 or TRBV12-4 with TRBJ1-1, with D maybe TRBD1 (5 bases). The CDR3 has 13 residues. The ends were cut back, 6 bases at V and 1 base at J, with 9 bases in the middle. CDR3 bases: TGTGCCAGCAGCCTCAGGGCGAACACTGAAGCTTTCTTT. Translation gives CASSLRANTEAFF.

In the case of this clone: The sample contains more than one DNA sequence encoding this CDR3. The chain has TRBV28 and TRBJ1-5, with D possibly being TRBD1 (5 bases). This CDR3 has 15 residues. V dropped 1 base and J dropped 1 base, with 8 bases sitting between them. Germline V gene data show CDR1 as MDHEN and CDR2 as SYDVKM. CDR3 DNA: TGTGCCAGCAGTTTATCGGCAGGGAGCAATCAGCCCCAGCATTTT. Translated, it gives CASSLSAGSNQPQHF.

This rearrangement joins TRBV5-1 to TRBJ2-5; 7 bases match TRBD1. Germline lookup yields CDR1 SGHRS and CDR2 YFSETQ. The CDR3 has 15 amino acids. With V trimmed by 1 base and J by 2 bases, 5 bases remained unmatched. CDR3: CASSLLGQAQETQYF. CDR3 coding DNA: TGCGCCAGCAGCTTGTTAGGACAGGCTCAAGAGACCCAGTACTTC.

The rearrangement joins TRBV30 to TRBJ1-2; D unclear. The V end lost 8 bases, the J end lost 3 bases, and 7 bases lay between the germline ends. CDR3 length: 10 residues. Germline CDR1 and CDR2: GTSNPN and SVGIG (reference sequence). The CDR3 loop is CARSDYGYTF. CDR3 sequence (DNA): TGTGCCCGGTCGGACTATGGCTACACCTTC.

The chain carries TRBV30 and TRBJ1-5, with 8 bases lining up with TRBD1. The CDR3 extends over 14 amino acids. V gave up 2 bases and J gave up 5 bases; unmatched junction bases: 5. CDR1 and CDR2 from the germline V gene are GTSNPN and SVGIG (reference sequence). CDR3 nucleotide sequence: TGTGCCTGGAGTCAGGGGGCCCAGGATCAGCCCCAGCATTTT. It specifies CAWSQGAQDQPQHF.

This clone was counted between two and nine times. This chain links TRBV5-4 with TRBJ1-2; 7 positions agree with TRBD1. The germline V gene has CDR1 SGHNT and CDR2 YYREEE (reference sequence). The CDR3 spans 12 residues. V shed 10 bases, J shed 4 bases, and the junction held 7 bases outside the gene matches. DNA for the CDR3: TGTGCCTCCGGGTCAGGGGGCTATGGCTACACCTTC. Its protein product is CASGSGGYGYTF.

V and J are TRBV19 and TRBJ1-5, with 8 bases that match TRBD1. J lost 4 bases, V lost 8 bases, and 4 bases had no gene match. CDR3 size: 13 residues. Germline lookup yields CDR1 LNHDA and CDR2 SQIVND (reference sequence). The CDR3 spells CASLGQENQPQHF. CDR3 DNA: TGTGCCAGTTTGGGACAGGAGAATCAGCCCCAGCATTTT.

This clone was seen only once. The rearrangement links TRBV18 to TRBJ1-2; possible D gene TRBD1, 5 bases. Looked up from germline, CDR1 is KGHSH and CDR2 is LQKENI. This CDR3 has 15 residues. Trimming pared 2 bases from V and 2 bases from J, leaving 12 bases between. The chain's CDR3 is CASSPMSGPNYGYTF. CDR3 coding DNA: TGTGCCAGCTCACCAATGTCAGGGCCAAACTATGGCTACACCTTC.

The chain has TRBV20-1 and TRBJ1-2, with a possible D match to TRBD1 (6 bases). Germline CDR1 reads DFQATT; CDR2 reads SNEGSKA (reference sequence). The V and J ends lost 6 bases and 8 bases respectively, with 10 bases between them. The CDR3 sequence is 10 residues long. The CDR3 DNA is TGCAGTGCCCGGACAGAAGGCTACACCTTC. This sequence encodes CSARTEGYTF.

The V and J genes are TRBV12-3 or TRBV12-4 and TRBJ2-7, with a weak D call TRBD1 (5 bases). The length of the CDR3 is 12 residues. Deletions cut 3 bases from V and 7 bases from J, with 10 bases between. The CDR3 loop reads CASSLTAWEQYF. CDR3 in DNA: TGTGCCAGCAGTTTGACAGCCTGGGAGCAGTACTTC.

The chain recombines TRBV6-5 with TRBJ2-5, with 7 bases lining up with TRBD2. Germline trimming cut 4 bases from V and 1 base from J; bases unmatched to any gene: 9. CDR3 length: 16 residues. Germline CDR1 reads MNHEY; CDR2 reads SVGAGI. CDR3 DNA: TGTGCCAGCAGTTTCCTGGCGGGAGCGCTCCAAGAGACCCAGTACTTC. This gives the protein CASSFLAGALQETQYF.

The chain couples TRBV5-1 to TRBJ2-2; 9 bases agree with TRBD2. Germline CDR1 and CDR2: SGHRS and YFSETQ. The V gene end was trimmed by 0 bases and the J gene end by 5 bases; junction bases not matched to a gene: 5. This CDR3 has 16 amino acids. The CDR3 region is CASSLAAGGQTGELFF. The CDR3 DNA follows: TGCGCCAGCAGCTTGGCGGCGGGAGGGCAGACCGGGGAGCTGTTTTTT.

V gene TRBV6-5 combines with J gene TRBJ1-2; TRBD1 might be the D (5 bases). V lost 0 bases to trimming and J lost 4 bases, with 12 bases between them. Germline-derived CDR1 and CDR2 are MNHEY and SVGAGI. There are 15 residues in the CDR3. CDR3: CASSYSPGGVYGYTF. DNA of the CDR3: TGTGCCAGCAGTTACTCTCCGGGGGGAGTCTATGGCTACACCTTC.

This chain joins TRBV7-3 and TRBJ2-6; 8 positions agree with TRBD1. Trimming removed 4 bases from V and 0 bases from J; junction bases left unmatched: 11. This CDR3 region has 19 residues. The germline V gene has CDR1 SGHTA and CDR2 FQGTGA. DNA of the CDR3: TGTGCCAGCAGCTCCCTACCAGGGACAGGAATCTCTGGGGCCAACGTCCTGACTTTC. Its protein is CASSSLPGTGISGANVLTF.

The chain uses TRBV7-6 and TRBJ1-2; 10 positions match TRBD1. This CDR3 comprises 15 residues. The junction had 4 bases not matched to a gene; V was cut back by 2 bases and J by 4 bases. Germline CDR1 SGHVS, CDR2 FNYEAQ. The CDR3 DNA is TGTGCCAGCAGCTTAACGGGACAGGGGTCCTATGGCTACACCTTC. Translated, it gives CASSLTGQGSYGYTF.

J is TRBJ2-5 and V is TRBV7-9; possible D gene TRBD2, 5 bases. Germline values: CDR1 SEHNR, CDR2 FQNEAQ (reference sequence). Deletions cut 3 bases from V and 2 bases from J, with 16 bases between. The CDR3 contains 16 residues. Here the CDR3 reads CASSLASSGVQETQYF. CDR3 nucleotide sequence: TGTGCCAGCAGCTTGGCTTCGAGCGGTGTTCAAGAGACCCAGTACTTC.

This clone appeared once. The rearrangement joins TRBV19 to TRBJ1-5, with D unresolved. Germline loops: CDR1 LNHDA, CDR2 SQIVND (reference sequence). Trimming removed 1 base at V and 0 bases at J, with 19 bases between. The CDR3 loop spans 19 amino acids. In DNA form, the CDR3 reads TGTGCCAGTAGTATAGGTATTGGAGGAGGGCGCGATAGCAATCAGCCCCAGCATTTT. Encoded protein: CASSIGIGGGRDSNQPQHF. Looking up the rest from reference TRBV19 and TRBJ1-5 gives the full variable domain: DGGITQSPKYLFRKEGQNVTLSCEQNLNHDAMYWYRQDPGQGLRLIYYSQIVNDFQKGDIAEGYSVSREKKESFPLTVTSAQKNPTAFYLCASSIGIGGGRDSNQPQHFGDGTRLSIL.

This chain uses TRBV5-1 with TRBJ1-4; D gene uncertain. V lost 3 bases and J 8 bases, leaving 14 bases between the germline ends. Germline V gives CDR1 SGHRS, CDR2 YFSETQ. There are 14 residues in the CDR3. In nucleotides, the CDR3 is TGCGCCAGCAGCTCGGCGCCCTCGGAGGAAAAACTGTTTTTT. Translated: CASSSAPSEEKLFF.

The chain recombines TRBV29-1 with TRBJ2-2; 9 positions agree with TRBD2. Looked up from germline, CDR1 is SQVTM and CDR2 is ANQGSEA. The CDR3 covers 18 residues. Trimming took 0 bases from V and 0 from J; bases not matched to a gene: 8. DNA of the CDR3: TGCAGCGTTGAAGATCCCAGCGGGAGGCCTCCGAACACCGGGGAGCTGTTTTTT. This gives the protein CSVEDPSGRPPNTGELFF.

The CDR3 sequence: CASSVHPTDTQYF. In DNA form, the CDR3 reads TGTGCCAGCAGCGTACATCCCACAGATACGCAGTATTTT. J is TRBJ2-3 and V is TRBV9; the D is unclear. Per the germline V gene, CDR1 is SGDLS and CDR2 is YYNGEE. The CDR3 runs 13 residues. Deletions cut 1 base from V and 2 bases from J, with 5 bases between.

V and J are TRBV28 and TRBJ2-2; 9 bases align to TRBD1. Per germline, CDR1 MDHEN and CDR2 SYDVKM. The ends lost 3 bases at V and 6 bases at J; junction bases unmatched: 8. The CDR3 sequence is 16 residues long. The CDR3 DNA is TGTGCCAGCAGTTTTTCTGGACAGGGGCCCGCCGGGGAGCTGTTTTTT. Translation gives CASSFSGQGPAGELFF.

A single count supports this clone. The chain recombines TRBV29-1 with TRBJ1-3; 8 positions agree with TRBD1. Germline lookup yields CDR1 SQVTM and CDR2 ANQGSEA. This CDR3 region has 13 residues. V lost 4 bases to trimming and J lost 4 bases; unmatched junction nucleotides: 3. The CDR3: CSVARTGGNTIYF. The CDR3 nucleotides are TGCAGCGTTGCCCGGACAGGGGGAAACACCATATATTTT.

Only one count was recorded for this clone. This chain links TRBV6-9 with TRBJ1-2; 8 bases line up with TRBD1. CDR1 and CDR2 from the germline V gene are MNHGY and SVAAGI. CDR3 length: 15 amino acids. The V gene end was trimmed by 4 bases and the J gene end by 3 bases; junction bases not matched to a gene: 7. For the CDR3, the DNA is TGTGCCAGCAGTTCCCCAGACAGGGGCGACTATGGCTACACCTTC. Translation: CASSSPDRGDYGYTF.